What follows are 10 T cell receptor beta chains derived from one specimen sequenced in a study of cytomegalovirus exposure and HLA in healthy donors. The study ran its PCR with 60 Vbeta and 13 Jbeta primers. Here immunoSEQ multiplex PCR was the method, and the copy in TCRdb shows in-frame clones only, minus some. The sample has 110,000 to 150,000 clones, about 84% seen once. The source material was PBMCs. These receptors were obtained from a woman aged 18-35 years in good health and CMV-seropositive.

The chain carries TRBV4-3 and TRBJ1-1; D gene uncertain. Between the trimmed V and J ends, which lost 3 bases and 6 bases, there was a span of 17 bases. The CDR3 consists of 15 residues. In germline, CDR1 is LGHNA, CDR2 YSLEER. The DNA of the CDR3 is TGCGCCAGCAGCCAGGGTACATGGAGTCAGTCTGAAGCTTTCTTT. It yields the protein CASSQGTWSQSEAFF.

This chain connects TRBV4-1 to TRBJ2-7, with TRBD2 matching 10 bases. The CDR3 covers 15 residues. After removal of 3 bases from V and 6 bases from J, the junction contained 8 bases not matched to a gene. The germline gives CDR1 MGHRA, CDR2 YSYEKL. DNA for the CDR3: TGCGCCAGCAGCCAGAGAGCGGGGGGGCCTTTCGAGCAGTACTTC. It yields the protein CASSQRAGGPFEQYF.

The chain recombines TRBV15 with TRBJ2-1, with TRBD2 matching 7 bases. CDR3 size: 17 residues. V lost 0 bases, J lost 0 bases, and 5 bases stayed unmatched. CDR1 LNHNV and CDR2 YYDKDF come from the germline V gene (reference sequence). The CDR3 DNA reads as TGTGCCACCAGCAGAGAACTGCGCGGGAGCTCCTACAATGAGCAGTTCTTC. Translating it yields CATSRELRGSSYNEQFF.

In its sample, this clone was seen a few times. This chain uses TRBV9 with TRBJ1-1; D perhaps matches TRBD1 (6 bases). Trimming pared 0 bases from V and 4 bases from J, leaving 19 bases between. CDR1 is SGDLS, CDR2 YYNGEE, per germline. CDR3 length: 17 residues. The CDR3 is CASSVDVVAGVVTEAFF. The CDR3, as DNA: TGTGCCAGCAGCGTAGATGTAGTGGCAGGGGTGGTCACTGAAGCTTTCTTT.

The V and J genes are TRBV5-1 and TRBJ2-2; the D is unclear. The CDR3 extends over 14 amino acids. Germline loops: CDR1 SGHRS, CDR2 YFSETQ. The V end was cut by 4 bases, the J end by 0 bases, with 7 bases between. CDR3 amino acids: CASSNQTNTGELFF. CDR3 in DNA: TGCGCCAGCAGCAACCAGACGAACACCGGGGAGCTGTTTTTT.

This clone turned up a few times. The chain has TRBV4-3 and TRBJ1-2; 8 bases are a match to TRBD1. The CDR3 length is 15 residues. CDR1 and CDR2 (germline): LGHNA, YSLEER. With V trimmed by 0 bases and J by 4 bases, 4 bases remained unmatched. In nucleotides, the CDR3 is TGCGCCAGCAGCCAAGAGTCTGGGACAGGCTATGGCTACACCTTC. Amino acid sequence: CASSQESGTGYGYTF.

Here the CDR3 reads CASSQDRDTSYGYTF. In nucleotides, the CDR3 is TGCGCCAGCAGCCAAGACCGGGACACAAGCTATGGCTACACCTTC. This chain connects TRBV4-3 to TRBJ1-2; D is possibly TRBD1 (6 bases). V gave up 0 bases and J gave up 4 bases, with 12 bases separating them. The CDR3 is 15 residues long. Germline loops: CDR1 LGHNA, CDR2 YSLEER.

This chain joins TRBV30 and TRBJ2-3; 9 bases fit TRBD1. The CDR3 is 14 amino acids. The V segment lost 4 bases and the J segment 4 bases; nucleotides outside the gene matches: 6. In germline, CDR1 is GTSNPN, CDR2 SVGIG (reference sequence). The CDR3 reads CAWTGTGLADTQYF. DNA for the CDR3: TGTGCCTGGACGGGGACAGGGTTGGCAGATACGCAGTATTTT.

The chain uses TRBV6-5 and TRBJ1-3, with D uncertain. Germline V gene sequence: CDR1 MNHEY, CDR2 SVGAGI. Trimming removed 4 bases from V and 2 bases from J, with 15 bases in between. The CDR3 contains 16 residues. The CDR3 region is CASSSSQPGTGNTIYF. CDR3 in DNA: TGTGCCAGCAGTTCTTCCCAGCCGGGGACTGGAAACACCATATATTTT.

The rearrangement joins TRBV6-1 to TRBJ2-4; 12 bases are shared with TRBD2. V lost 3 bases to trimming and J lost 0 bases; unmatched junction nucleotides: 6. The CDR3 runs to 18 residues. CDR1 is MNHNS and CDR2 is SASEGT in the germline V gene. CDR3 nucleotides: TGTGCCAGCAGTGATCTAGCGGGGGGGACCTTAGCCAAAAACATTCAGTACTTC. Its protein is CASSDLAGGTLAKNIQYF.